This entry concerns a single T cell receptor beta chain. Its specific antigen is unknown. Base qualities are not provided; no much larger clone lies one nucleotide away. This record comes from a study of Ad26.COV2.S vaccination and SARS-CoV-2 variants (dated by TCRdb to the early 2020s). Concerning the study at large: Vaccine-arm donors came from COV1001, a multicentre, randomized, double-blind, placebo-controlled phase I-IIa trial of Ad26.COV2.S in healthy adults. The TCR-sequenced set comprised around 30 samples: roughly 19 Ad26.COV2.S vaccine recipients, 5 placebo recipients and 8 SARS-CoV-2 convalescent individuals. Participants in the trial were split at random into five groups of five each, receiving low-dose or high-dose Ad26.COV2.S once or twice, or else placebo on both occasions. Blinding of investigators to trial group allocation was maintained during experiments and outcome assessment. Dosing of Ad26.COV2.S was intramuscular, at either 5x10^10 or 1x10^11 viral particles, delivered as one shot or as two shots spaced 56 days apart. Sequencing of the TCRbeta repertoire served to evaluate the specificity and breadth of SARS-CoV-2-reactive T cell receptors following Ad26.COV2.S vaccination.

Broader findings and caveats from the paper: The authors noted that total T cell responses may have been underestimated by the TCR breadth and depth analyses. Vaccine and placebo recipients had similar non-spike TCR breadth, a finding consistent with the vaccine containing only spike. After vaccination, spike-specific CD8+ and CD4+ T cell responses were reported to show substantial breadth. Higher spike-specific TCR breadth was observed in Ad26.COV2.S recipients than in placebo recipients (P = 0.0014). Comparing responses between vaccine doses or regimens was not something the study was powered to do.

According to the germline V gene (reference sequence), CDR1 reads SEHNR and CDR2 reads FQNEAQ. The CDR3 has 17 amino acids, counting the end cysteine and phenylalanine. Just CDR3 DNA is preserved here, 51 bases in frame from base 1. After removal of 5 bases from V and 2 bases from J, the junction retains 10 bases not matched to a gene. In the paper's terms, the treatment or condition label means: about 20 received Ad26.COV2.S at low or high dose, single or two shots; roughly five received placebo; per-sample allocation not given. For vaccine and placebo recipients, the sequenced repertoires came from samples collected on day 63 after the first injection. Cohort 1b enrolled about 25 adults aged 18-55 years at a single site in Boston, USA, between 29 July and 7 August 2020. Ad26.COV2.S consisted of a replication-incompetent adenovirus type 26 vector by which a prefusion-stabilized SARS-CoV-2 spike protein from the original Wuhan strain was expressed.

TCRbeta CDR3 regions were sequenced with the immunoSEQ Assay. After extraction, genomic DNA underwent amplification by bias-controlled multiplex PCR, followed by high-throughput sequencing. Turning to the authors' computational methods: To quantify the absolute abundance of each unique TCRbeta CDR3 region, sequences were collapsed and filtered. Usable DNA was measured by amplifying reference genes present in all nucleated cells, and TCRbeta template counts were normalized to that usable DNA to estimate T cell fraction. Repertoire TCRs were annotated as SARS-CoV-2-specific when V gene, CDR3 amino acid sequence and J gene were exactly matched to a known reactive TCR set. The reference SARS-CoV-2 TCR set was obtained from MIRA and was filtered for enrichment in COVID-19-positive ImmuneCODE repertoires, whereby public or cross-reactive TCRs were removed. Drawing on the MIRA antigens, annotated TCRs were analysed further at the level of specific ORF or position within ORF. Breadth was defined as the number of annotated unique rearrangements divided by the total number of unique productive rearrangements, and depth was defined as the summed frequency of the annotated unique rearrangements. Two-sided Wilcoxon rank-sum tests were applied when comparing TCR breadth between groups. What TCRdb holds here is the immuneACCESS table cut down to in-frame rearrangements. Part of the clones is not present; checked against another copy, under half of the missing clones reflect an unresolved V gene, and the others are unexplained. The DNA was the basis for D and trimming; V, J and clone size are from that table. The sample table contains under 300,000 clones; only one count was recorded for around 88% of them. The ten largest clonotypes hold just under 3% of the sample.

Here the sequenced sample was peripheral blood, taken in a trial of Ad26.COV2.S vaccine versus placebo. The chain is encoded by TRBV7-9 joined to TRBJ2-1; a stretch of 9 junction bases matches TRBD2. This receptor was obtained from a person aged 18-65 years who received the Ad26.COV2.S COVID-19 vaccine or a placebo. The CDR3 is CASSARNQRGAYNEQFF. The bases are TGTGCCAGCAGCGCCAGGAATCAGCGGGGGGCCTACAATGAGCAGTTCTTC.